This entry lists 14 T cell receptor beta chains sequenced from one sample in a study of PD-L1 blockade in urothelial cancer. Time point meaning: peripheral blood 6 weeks after treatment start. Repertoires were generated with immunoSEQ multiplex PCR, while TCRdb's copy carries only in-frame clones and drops some. The sample lists fewer than 90,000 clones, 91% seen once, with around 0.94% in the top ten. Here the sequenced sample was PBMCs, taken around atezolizumab (anti-PD-L1) treatment. These receptors all stem from a woman aged 80 or over with urothelial cancer.

This chain uses TRBV6-6 with TRBJ2-1, with 12 bases that match TRBD1. CDR1 MNHNY and CDR2 SVGAGI come from the germline V gene (reference sequence). The ends lost 6 bases at V and 9 bases at J; junction bases unmatched: 12. The CDR3 covers 16 residues. CDR3 coding DNA: TGTGCCAGCAGCCGGCCGGGACAGGGGGCCCGCGGTGAGCAGTTCTTC. Its protein is CASSRPGQGARGEQFF.

This rearrangement joins TRBV5-1 to TRBJ2-1; the D is unclear. V lost 4 bases and J 7 bases, leaving 9 bases between the germline ends. This CDR3 spans 12 amino acids. Germline loops: CDR1 SGHRS, CDR2 YFSETQ. CDR3 in amino acids: CASSAVLNEQFF. The CDR3 nucleotides are TGCGCCAGCAGCGCGGTTTTGAATGAGCAGTTCTTC.

This clone was seen only a few times. V is TRBV6-1 and J is TRBJ1-5; D uncertain. V gave up 1 base and J gave up 7 bases, with 8 bases separating them. The CDR3 runs to 13 residues. Germline V gives CDR1 MNHNS, CDR2 SASEGT. Here the CDR3 DNA reads TGTGCCAGCAGTGAAGGTACTAAGCAGCCCCAGCATTTT. Protein product: CASSEGTKQPQHF.

This chain joins TRBV27 and TRBJ1-2; the D gene is possibly TRBD1 (5 bases). The CDR3 runs 14 residues. V was trimmed by 5 bases and J by 0 bases, leaving 10 bases between them. CDR1 MNHEY and CDR2 SMNVEV come from the germline V gene (reference sequence). This chain's CDR3 is CASSGLGPNYGYTF. Written as DNA, the CDR3 is TGTGCCAGCAGTGGCTTGGGGCCTAACTATGGCTACACCTTC.

The chain carries TRBV29-1 and TRBJ1-2; the D gene is possibly TRBD1 (6 bases). Per germline, CDR1 SQVTM and CDR2 ANQGSEA. V lost 6 bases, J lost 5 bases, and 13 bases lay in between. The CDR3 is 12 amino acids. Written as DNA, the CDR3 is TGCAGCGTCCCTCAGGGGCTTTATGGCTACACCTTC. It yields the protein CSVPQGLYGYTF.

This rearrangement joins TRBV29-1 to TRBJ1-1; 7 bases match TRBD1. CDR3 length: 12 amino acids. V lost 4 bases, J lost 7 bases, and 6 bases stayed unmatched. Per germline, CDR1 SQVTM and CDR2 ANQGSEA. The CDR3 DNA follows: TGCAGCGTTGCGACAGGGAAGATTGAAGCTTTCTTT. Its protein is CSVATGKIEAFF.

This chain joins TRBV19 and TRBJ1-1, with 9 positions matching TRBD1. CDR1 and CDR2 from the germline V gene are LNHDA and SQIVND (reference sequence). This CDR3 is built from 13 residues. J gave up 5 bases and V 6 bases, and 4 bases lay outside the gene matches. CDR3 region: CASRDRGWTEAFF. In DNA form, the CDR3 reads TGTGCCAGTAGGGACAGGGGATGGACTGAAGCTTTCTTT.

V gene TRBV5-1 combines with J gene TRBJ2-3; a weak D match, TRBD2 (7 bases). Trimming removed 4 bases at V and 4 bases at J, with 19 bases between. The germline V gene encodes CDR1 SGHRS and CDR2 YFSETQ. The CDR3 is 16 amino acids. In DNA form, the CDR3 reads TGCGCCAGCAGCCCCGCTGGGGGCGGGAGACCAGATACGCAGTATTTT. It is translated as CASSPAGGGRPDTQYF.

This clone was detected only once. The chain carries TRBV6-1 and TRBJ2-1; 8 bases line up with TRBD2. The V gene's germline CDR1 is MNHNS and CDR2 SASEGT. J gave up 0 bases and V 7 bases, and 5 bases lay outside the gene matches. The CDR3 is 15 residues long. For the CDR3, the DNA is TGTGCCAGCACGGGAGGGGGAAGCTCCTACAATGAGCAGTTCTTC. Translating it yields CASTGGGSSYNEQFF.

The chain links TRBV9 to TRBJ1-5, with D uncertain. V lost 0 bases and J 0 bases, leaving 10 bases between the germline ends. Per germline, CDR1 SGDLS and CDR2 YYNGEE. The CDR3 runs 16 residues. As DNA, the CDR3 is TGTGCCAGCAGCGTAGATAGCGGGTCTAGCAATCAGCCCCAGCATTTT. Encoded protein: CASSVDSGSSNQPQHF.

V and J are TRBV7-8 and TRBJ2-7; D gene uncertain. Germline V lookup: CDR1 SGHVS, CDR2 FQNEAQ. CDR3 length: 12 residues. Trimming removed 7 bases from V and 7 bases from J, with 14 bases in between. CDR3 protein: CASTPVRGEQYF. CDR3 sequence (DNA): TGTGCCAGCACCCCGGTTAGAGGAGAGCAGTACTTC.

The CDR3 bases are TGTGCCAGCAACCAGGATGGGACAGGGGGTGGAAACACCATATATTTT. Translated: CASNQDGTGGGNTIYF. J is TRBJ1-3 and V is TRBV7-2; 11 bases fit TRBD1. V gave up 7 bases and J gave up 3 bases; unmatched junction bases: 8. The CDR3 is 16 residues long. CDR1 SGHTA and CDR2 FQGNSA come from the germline V gene. Drawing the rest from reference TRBV7-2 and TRBJ1-3, the complete variable domain is GAGVSQSPSNKVTEKGKDVELRCDPISGHTALYWYRQSLGQGLEFLIYFQGNSAPDKSGLPSDRFSAERTGGSVSTLTIQRTQQEDSAVYLCASNQDGTGGGNTIYFGEGSWLTVV.

This clone was counted once. This chain links TRBV19 with TRBJ1-1, with D unclear. V lost 10 bases and J lost 5, with 14 bases in between. Germline V lookup: CDR1 LNHDA, CDR2 SQIVND (reference sequence). This CDR3 has 12 residues. Written as DNA, the CDR3 is TGTGCCACCATAAATAGAGGGACTGAAGCTTTCTTT. Translated: CATINRGTEAFF.

The rearrangement uses TRBV18 and TRBJ2-1; tentatively, D is TRBD1 (5 bases). V lost 0 bases and J lost 8, with 11 bases in between. Germline V gives CDR1 KGHSH, CDR2 LQKENI. The CDR3 length is 14 residues. Here the CDR3 DNA reads TGTGCCAGCTCACCACCCCAGGGTTTGTATGAGCAGTTCTTC. Translating it yields CASSPPQGLYEQFF.